This T cell receptor beta chain was sequenced for a study of cytomegalovirus exposure and HLA in healthy donors. About this clone: As yet, its antigen is unknown.

Germline loops: CDR1 SGHNT, CDR2 YYREEE (reference sequence). CDR3 length: 19 amino acids. V was cut by 4 bases and J by 0 bases, with 20 bases left in between. The study, taken as a whole, reports: In vitro testing confirmed a few CMV-associated chains as specific for CMV antigens. A subsequent analysis found that TCR clusters from the first cohort also tended to co-occur in the approximately 110 validation repertoires, with 90% to 95% of cluster scores above 0.

Using immunoSEQ multiplex PCR, the repertoire was profiled, and TCRdb retains in-frame clones only, with some absent. Here the sample spans approximately 270,000 clones, nearly 90% being singletons. V usage is TRBV5-4 and J usage is TRBJ2-6; weak D call: TRBD2 (6 bases). Sequenced sample: PBMCs. This clonotype was sampled from a woman under 30 in good health and CMV-seronegative. This CDR3 reads CASSHPPGGAYSGANVLTF. For the CDR3, the DNA is TGTGCCAGCAGCCACCCCCCGGGCGGGGCATACTCTGGGGCCAACGTCCTGACTTTC.